These 24 T cell receptor beta chains originate from one sample sequenced in a study of T cells after yellow fever vaccination. Each CDR3 protein is one row after TCRdb ran MiXCR on the 5' RACE reads. The sample yields some 320,000 distinct CDR3 sequences, about 10% seen once. The specimen comprised CD4+ T cells sorted from PBMCs, sampled 45 days after the yellow fever booster vaccination. These receptor sequences come from a man younger than 35 who received the YFV17D yellow fever vaccine.

The J gene is TRBJ1-5, the V gene TRBV3-1; D not certain. The germline V and J ends were trimmed by 3 bases and 6 bases, with 12 bases remaining between them. The germline V gene encodes CDR1 LGHDT and CDR2 YNNKEL (reference sequence). The CDR3 is 14 amino acids. Written as DNA, the CDR3 is TGTGCCAGCAGCCAGGATCCTGGTGTTCAGCCCCAGCATTTT. Protein sequence: CASSQDPGVQPQHF.

This clonotype has only a few counts. In DNA, the CDR3 is TGTGCCACCGGGACTAGCACGTCACCCAGGGCAGATACGCAGTATTTT. This sequence encodes CATGTSTSPRADTQYF. The V call is TRBV5-4, the J call TRBJ2-3; 9 positions match TRBD2. The CDR3 is 16 amino acids. In germline, CDR1 is SGHNT, CDR2 YYREEE (reference sequence). Trimming cost V 9 bases and J 4 bases; bases outside gene matches: 15.

This clonotype was seen many times. The chain uses TRBV5-1 and TRBJ2-1; D not certain. CDR3 length equals 11 residues. V lost 0 bases and J 8 bases, leaving 3 bases between the germline ends. Per germline, CDR1 SGHRS and CDR2 YFSETQ. The CDR3 reads CASSLDYEQFF. The CDR3 DNA follows: TGCGCCAGCAGCTTGGATTATGAGCAGTTCTTC.

V and J are TRBV28 and TRBJ2-1, with 10 bases identical to TRBD1. J gave up 8 bases and V 4 bases, and 8 bases lay outside the gene matches. The germline CDR1 and CDR2 sequences are MDHEN and SYDVKM. The CDR3 has 15 residues. In nucleotides, the CDR3 is TGTGCCAGCAGTTCCCTGGGGACAGGGGACGATGAGCAGTTCTTC. It yields the protein CASSSLGTGDDEQFF.

The chain is built from TRBV28 and TRBJ2-5; weak D call: TRBD1 (6 bases). CDR1 and CDR2 from the germline V gene are MDHEN and SYDVKM. Trimming cost V 5 bases and J 2 bases, with 18 bases left between them. This CDR3 region has 16 residues. The DNA for the CDR3 is TGTGCCAGCAGTGCCAGGGGTCTTCGCGGGCAAGAGACCCAGTACTTC. This encodes CASSARGLRGQETQYF.

In its sample, this clonotype was seen a few times. CDR3 nucleotides: TGTGCCAGCAGCTTAGTGACTAGCGGGGGTGATGAGCAGTTCTTC. It encodes CASSLVTSGGDEQFF. V is TRBV7-2 and J is TRBJ2-1; 12 bases agree with TRBD2. The CDR3 has 15 residues. CDR1 SGHTA and CDR2 FQGNSA come from the germline V gene. V was clipped by 1 base and J by 8 bases; unmatched bases: 3.

The chain employs TRBV10-1 and TRBJ1-4, with no clear D. This CDR3 has 14 amino acids. V lost 3 bases and J 5 bases, leaving 10 bases between the germline ends. Germline lookup yields CDR1 WNHNN and CDR2 SYGVQD (reference sequence). The CDR3 nucleotides are TGCGCCAGCAGTGAATCGAGCTCGAATGAAAAACTGTTTTTT. Amino acid sequence: CASSESSSNEKLFF.

Notes on this clonotype: Sequence at one end of the junction differs from germline and may be a read error. The chain uses TRBV12-3 or TRBV12-4 and TRBJ1-5; no definite D call. The CDR3 spans 14 residues. The CDR3 DNA is TGTGCCAGCAGCTTAGTAACCCCTACTTCACCCCAGCATTTT. It translates to CASSLVTPTSPQHF.

This clonotype was counted at least ten times. The chain carries TRBV7-2 and TRBJ2-1, with 8 bases identical to TRBD2. V was clipped by 5 bases and J by 6 bases; unmatched bases: 9. The germline gives CDR1 SGHTA, CDR2 FQGNSA. The CDR3 sequence is 15 residues long. The CDR3 reads CASSPPGLAGNEQFF. The CDR3 DNA reads as TGTGCCAGCAGCCCTCCCGGACTAGCTGGCAATGAGCAGTTCTTC.

The J gene is TRBJ1-2, the V gene TRBV2, with D unclear. The CDR3 sequence is 12 residues long. Per germline, CDR1 SNHLY and CDR2 FYNNEI. Trimming shortened V by 4 bases and J by 8 bases, and 11 bases separated the two germline ends. CDR3: CASSAETRGYTF. The CDR3, as DNA: TGTGCCAGCAGTGCTGAAACCAGGGGCTACACCTTC.

This clonotype was seen a handful of times. The chain has TRBV7-9 and TRBJ1-1, with TRBD1 matching over 7 bases. Germline loops: CDR1 SEHNR, CDR2 FQNEAQ (reference sequence). The CDR3 loop spans 16 amino acids. V lost 1 base and J lost 1; bases outside the gene matches: 6. The CDR3 sequence: CASSLGRQGQNTEAFF. The CDR3 region has the DNA TGTGCCAGCAGCTTAGGAAGACAGGGTCAGAACACTGAAGCTTTCTTT.

This chain uses TRBV4-1 with TRBJ2-3, with D possibly being TRBD1 or TRBD2 (7 bases each). Germline CDR1 and CDR2: MGHRA and YSYEKL. V shed 1 base and J shed 0 bases, with 14 bases lying between them. The CDR3 length is 17 residues. The DNA for the CDR3 is TGCGCCAGCAGCCAAGCCCGACAGGGAGGGAGCACAGATACGCAGTATTTT. Amino acids: CASSQARQGGSTDTQYF.

This clonotype has just a few counts. This chain connects TRBV12-3 or TRBV12-4 to TRBJ2-7; 9 bases agree with TRBD2. The CDR3 has 14 residues. The J segment lost 4 bases and the V segment lost 6 bases, leaving 7 bases of the junction unmatched. This CDR3 is CASSPSGGRYEQYF. In DNA form, the CDR3 reads TGTGCCAGCAGCCCCAGCGGGGGGCGGTACGAGCAGTACTTC.

The chain has TRBV20-1 and TRBJ2-7; possibly TRBD2 for D (5 bases). This CDR3 has 12 residues. The ends were cut back, 6 bases at V and 3 bases at J, with 12 bases in the middle. CDR1 DFQATT and CDR2 SNEGSKA come from the germline V gene (reference sequence). CDR3 coding DNA: TGCAGTGCCAAAAAAGGACTCTACGAGCAGTACTTC. This encodes CSAKKGLYEQYF.

The rearrangement joins TRBV20-1 to TRBJ1-6; possibly TRBD1 for D (6 bases). V lost 4 bases, J lost 11 bases, and 15 bases lay in between. The germline V gene encodes CDR1 DFQATT and CDR2 SNEGSKA (reference sequence). The length of the CDR3 is 13 residues. CDR3 sequence: CSAIPQGNPPLHF. CDR3 nucleotide sequence: TGCAGTGCTATCCCACAGGGCAATCCACCCCTCCACTTT.

Comment on this clonotype: An end of the junction differs from the germline gene, which may be a read error. The V call is TRBV30, the J call TRBJ2-5; the match to TRBD1 covers 8 bases. The CDR3 contains 13 residues. Germline CDR1 is GTSNPN and CDR2 is SVGIG (reference sequence). For the CDR3, the DNA is TGTGCCCGGAGCGGACAGGGAGCAGAGACCCAGTACTTC. It translates to CARSGQGAETQYF.

This chain uses TRBV6-5 with TRBJ2-5; possibly TRBD1 for D (6 bases). Germline V gene data show CDR1 as MNHEY and CDR2 as SVGAGI. CDR3 length equals 12 residues. Trimming pared 6 bases from V and 4 bases from J, leaving 9 bases between. CDR3 amino acids: CASRDRRETQYF. The CDR3 coding sequence is TGTGCCAGCAGAGACAGGAGAGAGACCCAGTACTTC.

The gene calls are TRBV7-2 and TRBJ2-5; D not resolved. The V end lost 2 bases, the J end lost 5 bases, and 6 bases lay between the germline ends. The CDR3 has 12 amino acids. The germline gives CDR1 SGHTA, CDR2 FQGNSA. This CDR3 is CASSLYAETQYF. In nucleotides, the CDR3 is TGTGCCAGCAGCTTATATGCGGAGACCCAGTACTTC.

The chain employs TRBV4-2 and TRBJ2-5; 11 bases are a match to TRBD2. The CDR3 totals 19 residues. Germline V CDR1 and CDR2: LGHNA, YNFKEQ. J was trimmed by 6 bases and V by 1 base; bases with no gene match: 16. The CDR3 sequence is CASSQVGPSGGQGVKTQYF. Here the CDR3 DNA reads TGTGCCAGCAGCCAAGTTGGGCCTAGCGGGGGGCAGGGGGTTAAGACCCAGTACTTC.

The V call is TRBV9, the J call TRBJ1-2, with 10 bases lining up with TRBD1. The CDR3 has 13 residues. J lost 8 bases, V lost 0 bases, and 1 base had no gene match. Germline-derived CDR1 and CDR2 are SGDLS and YYNGEE. CDR3 sequence (DNA): TGTGCCAGCAGCGTAGAGGGACAGGGGGGCTACACCTTC. Residues: CASSVEGQGGYTF.

Ten or more counts support this clonotype. The chain recombines TRBV7-2 with TRBJ2-3; D perhaps matches TRBD2 (6 bases). This CDR3 comprises 14 residues. Trimming left V 11 bases short and J 0 bases short, with 15 bases between. The germline V gene encodes CDR1 SGHTA and CDR2 FQGNSA. The CDR3 DNA follows: TGTGCCTGGGGTTTGGGGACTAGCACAGATACGCAGTATTTT. This codes for CAWGLGTSTDTQYF.

This clonotype has at least ten counts. V usage is TRBV6-5 and J usage is TRBJ2-7; no firm D call. This CDR3 contains 13 residues. Trimming left V 6 bases short and J 3 bases short, with 12 bases between. Germline V lookup: CDR1 MNHEY, CDR2 SVGAGI. CDR3 amino acids: CASSRTGLYEQYF. The CDR3 DNA reads as TGTGCCAGCAGCCGCACTGGGCTCTACGAGCAGTACTTC.

This clonotype showed up many times. The CDR3 reads CASSPIGGAAGTGELFF. DNA for the CDR3: TGCGCCAGCAGCCCCATAGGGGGGGCGGCCGGAACCGGGGAGCTGTTTTTT. The chain uses TRBV5-1 and TRBJ2-2, with D tentatively TRBD2 (7 bases). CDR1 and CDR2 (germline): SGHRS, YFSETQ. Deletions cut 4 bases from V and 5 bases from J, with 21 bases between. This CDR3 has 17 residues.

The CDR3 sequence is CASSWDSSNQPQHF. The CDR3 DNA sequence: TGTGCCAGCAGCTGGGACAGTAGCAATCAGCCCCAGCATTTT. This rearrangement joins TRBV7-9 to TRBJ1-5; the match to TRBD1 covers 7 bases. Germline CDR1 is SEHNR and CDR2 is FQNEAQ (reference sequence). V gave up 4 bases and J gave up 0 bases; unmatched junction bases: 0. The CDR3 has 14 amino acids.